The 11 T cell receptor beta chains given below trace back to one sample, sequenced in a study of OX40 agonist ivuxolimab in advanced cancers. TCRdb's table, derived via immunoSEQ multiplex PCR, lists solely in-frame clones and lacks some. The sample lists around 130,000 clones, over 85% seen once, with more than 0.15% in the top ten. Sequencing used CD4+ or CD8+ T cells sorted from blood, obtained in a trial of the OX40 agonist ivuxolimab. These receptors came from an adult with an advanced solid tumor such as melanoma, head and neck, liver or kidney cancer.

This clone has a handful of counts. CDR3 in amino acids: CATTGQGIRNEQFF. The CDR3 DNA is TGTGCCACAACGGGACAGGGAATCAGGAATGAGCAGTTCTTC. The J gene is TRBJ2-1, the V gene TRBV30, with 9 bases identical to TRBD1. CDR1 and CDR2 (germline): GTSNPN, SVGIG (reference sequence). The CDR3 sequence is 14 residues long. J gave up 7 bases and V 8 bases, and 12 bases lay outside the gene matches.

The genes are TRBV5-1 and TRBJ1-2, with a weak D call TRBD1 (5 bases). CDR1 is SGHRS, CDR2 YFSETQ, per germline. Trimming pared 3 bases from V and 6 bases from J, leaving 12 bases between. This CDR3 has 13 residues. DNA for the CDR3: TGCGCCAGCAGCTCTACCGGGACGGATGGCTACACCTTC. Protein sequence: CASSSTGTDGYTF.

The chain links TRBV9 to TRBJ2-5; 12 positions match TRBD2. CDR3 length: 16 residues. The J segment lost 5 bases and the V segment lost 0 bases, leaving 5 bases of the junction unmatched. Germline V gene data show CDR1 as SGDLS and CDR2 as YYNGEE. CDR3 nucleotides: TGTGCCAGCAGCGTAGGCGGGACTAGCGGGTACGAGACCCAGTACTTC. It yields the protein CASSVGGTSGYETQYF.

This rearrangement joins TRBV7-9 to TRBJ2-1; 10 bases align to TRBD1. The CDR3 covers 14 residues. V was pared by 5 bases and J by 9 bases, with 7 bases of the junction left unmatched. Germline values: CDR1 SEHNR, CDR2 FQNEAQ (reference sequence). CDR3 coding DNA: TGTGCCAGCAGCGCCGGGACAGGGGAAACTGAGCAGTTCTTC. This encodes CASSAGTGETEQFF.

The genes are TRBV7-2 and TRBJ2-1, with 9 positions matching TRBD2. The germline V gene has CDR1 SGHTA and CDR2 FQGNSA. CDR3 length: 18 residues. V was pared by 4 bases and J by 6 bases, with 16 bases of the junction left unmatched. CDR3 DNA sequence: TGTGCCAGCAGCTCGATTAACCCCAGCGGGAGGTTTACCAATGAGCAGTTCTTC. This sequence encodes CASSSINPSGRFTNEQFF.

The CDR3 DNA follows: TGTGCCAGCTCGGTTTCAGGTTCAGCTTTCTTT. Translated, it gives CASSVSGSAFF. The chain employs TRBV18 and TRBJ1-1; D is undetermined. The V and J ends lost 6 bases and 10 bases respectively, with 12 bases between them. This CDR3 comprises 11 residues. Germline V gene data show CDR1 as KGHSH and CDR2 as LQKENI.

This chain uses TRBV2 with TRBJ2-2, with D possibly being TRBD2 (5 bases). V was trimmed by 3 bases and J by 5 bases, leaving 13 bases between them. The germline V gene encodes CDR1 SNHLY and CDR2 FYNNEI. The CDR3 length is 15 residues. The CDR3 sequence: CASSESSRRTGELFF. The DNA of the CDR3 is TGTGCCAGCAGTGAGTCTTCGCGGAGGACCGGGGAGCTGTTTTTT.

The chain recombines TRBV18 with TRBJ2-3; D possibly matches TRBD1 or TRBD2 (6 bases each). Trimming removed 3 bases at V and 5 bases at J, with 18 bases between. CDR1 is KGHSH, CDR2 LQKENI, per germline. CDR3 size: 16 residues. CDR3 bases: TGTGCCAGCTCACCCTCCGGGGGCAAGGTAGTAGATACGCAGTATTTT. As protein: CASSPSGGKVVDTQYF.

In DNA, the CDR3 is TGTGCCAGCAGCTTACGGAGGGTCTACGAGCAGTACTTC. Translated, it gives CASSLRRVYEQYF. The V gene is TRBV7-2, the J gene TRBJ2-7, with D possibly TRBD2 on 6 matching bases. V dropped 2 bases and J dropped 3 bases, with 8 bases sitting between them. The CDR3 is made up of 13 amino acids. The germline V gene has CDR1 SGHTA and CDR2 FQGNSA.

CDR3 loop: CASSTEYYGYTF. The CDR3 bases are TGTGCCAGCAGCACTGAATACTATGGCTACACCTTC. The chain is built from TRBV7-2 and TRBJ1-2; the D is unclear. Germline loops: CDR1 SGHTA, CDR2 FQGNSA. The CDR3 has 12 residues. V shed 5 bases and J shed 3 bases, with 7 bases lying between them.

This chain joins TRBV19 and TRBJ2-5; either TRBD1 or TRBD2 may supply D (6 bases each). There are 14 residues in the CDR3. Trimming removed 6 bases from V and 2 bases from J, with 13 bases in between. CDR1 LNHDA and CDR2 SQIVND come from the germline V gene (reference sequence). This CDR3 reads CASREGGPQETQYF. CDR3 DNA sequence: TGTGCCAGTAGGGAGGGGGGCCCTCAAGAGACCCAGTACTTC. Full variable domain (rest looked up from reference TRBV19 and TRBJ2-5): DGGITQSPKYLFRKEGQNVTLSCEQNLNHDAMYWYRQDPGQGLRLIYYSQIVNDFQKGDIAEGYSVSREKKESFPLTVTSAQKNPTAFYLCASREGGPQETQYFGPGTRLLVL.